The 24 T cell receptor beta chains below were found in one sample sequenced in a study of T cell clonality in common variable immunodeficiency. Repertoires were generated with immunoSEQ multiplex PCR, while TCRdb's copy carries only in-frame clones and drops some. There are some 43,000 clones in the sample, none observed a single time. The source material was peripheral blood mononuclear cells. These receptors all stem from a person between 18 and 69 years old in good health.

This clone appeared a few times. The read finishes 3 residues shy of the CDR3 end, and the germline J gene is used to complete it. The chain is built from TRBV29-1 and TRBJ1-2; the match to TRBD1 covers 9 bases. Germline CDR1 and CDR2: SQVTM and ANQGSEA. The CDR3 sequence is 16 residues long. The V and J ends lost 1 base and 0 bases, in that order; junction bases with no gene match: 6. The CDR3 sequence: CSVEAWDRVANYGYTF. The CDR3 bases that were read are TGCAGCGTTGAAGCCTGGGACAGGGTTGCTAACTATGGC.

This clone was seen ten or more times. Partial CDR3 DNA: TGTGCCAGTAGTATAGGGGGGGGGCAATCCGGGGAG. Protein sequence: CASSIGGGQSGE. The whole CDR3 region reads CASSIGGGQSGELFF. The rearrangement links TRBV19 to TRBJ2-2; TRBD2 is a possible D gene (7 bases). The read finishes 3 residues shy of the CDR3 end, and the germline J gene is used to complete it. CDR3 length: 15 residues. Germline V gives CDR1 LNHDA, CDR2 SQIVND (reference sequence). Trimming stripped 1 base from V and 6 bases from J, with 12 bases between.

This clone was seen repeatedly, ten times or more. At one end, the junction sequence differs from germline, possibly due to a read error. The read stops 3 residues short of the end of the CDR3; the missing end is completed from the germline J gene. The rearrangement uses TRBV4-2 and TRBJ2-7, with D hard to call. CDR3 length equals 14 residues. Germline V CDR1 and CDR2: LGHNA, YNFKEQ. The CDR3 protein is CASSQDSPSYEQYF. Partial CDR3 DNA: TGCGCCAGCAGCCAAGATTCCCCTTCCTACGAG.

This clone was counted at least ten times. The sequenced fragment ends 3 residues before the CDR3 boundary, so the rest is inferred from the germline J gene. This chain links TRBV10-3 with TRBJ1-5, with D possibly being TRBD1 (5 bases). Germline V gene data show CDR1 as ENHRY and CDR2 as SYGVKD. There are 13 residues in the CDR3. Trimming cost V 10 bases and J 1 base, with 11 bases left between them. The CDR3 DNA, read in part, is TGTGCCACGAGTGGGGGGAGCAATCAGCCC. Protein: CATSGGSNQP. The complete CDR3 sequence is CATSGGSNQPQHF.

This clone was seen many times. The read stops 3 residues short of the end of the CDR3; the missing end is completed from the germline J gene. This chain connects TRBV5-1 to TRBJ2-6; unclear D gene. Looked up from germline, CDR1 is SGHRS and CDR2 is YFSETQ. The CDR3 sequence is 20 residues long. V was trimmed by 2 bases and J by 0 bases, leaving 21 bases between them. The CDR3 here is CASSFDWPRQGLSGANVLTF. The CDR3 bases that were read are TGCGCCAGCAGCTTCGATTGGCCGCGTCAAGGGCTCTCTGGGGCCAACGTC.

To note about this clone: A far bigger clonotype differs at one base, so this is likely a read error. The same CDR3 can be traced to other DNA sequences in this sample. CDR3 residues: CASTRGSEAFF. The part of the CDR3 DNA that was read is TGTGCTAGTACTCGGGGGTCTGAA. The V call is TRBV19, the J call TRBJ1-1, with D perhaps matching TRBD1 (5 bases). The CDR3 is cut off 3 residues early in the read; its end comes from the germline J gene. CDR1 is LNHDA and CDR2 is SQIVND in the germline V gene (reference sequence). This CDR3 has 11 amino acids.

This clone was detected ten times or more. The read stops 3 residues short of the end of the CDR3; the missing end is completed from the germline J gene. This rearrangement joins TRBV6-2 or TRBV6-3 to TRBJ2-3; TRBD2 matches 7 bases. This CDR3 contains 15 residues. J gave up 1 base and V 2 bases, and 3 bases lay outside the gene matches. The V gene's germline CDR1 is MNHEY and CDR2 SVGEGT. The CDR3 bases that were read are TGTGCCAGCAGTTACATCAGCGGGGGCACAGATACG. It yields the protein CASSYISGGTDT. The full CDR3 protein is CASSYISGGTDTQYF.

In its sample, this clone was seen many times. The CDR3 end lies 3 residues beyond the end of the read and is filled in from the germline J gene. The chain uses TRBV19 and TRBJ2-2, with TRBD1 as a possible D gene (6 bases). Trimming pared 6 bases from V and 4 bases from J, leaving 12 bases between. CDR1 and CDR2 (germline): LNHDA, SQIVND (reference sequence). The length of the CDR3 is 14 residues. The CDR3 is CASSTLRGTGELFF. The CDR3 DNA, read in part, is TGTGCCAGTAGCACCCTCAGGGGCACCGGGGAG.

This clone was found many times. Read sequence stops 3 residues before the CDR3 end, and the germline J gene provides the missing end. This sequence joins TRBV20-1 and TRBJ1-5; D is perhaps TRBD1 (5 bases). With 3 bases removed from V and 5 bases from J, the gap between germline ends came to 20 bases. Germline CDR1 is DFQATT and CDR2 is SNEGSKA (reference sequence). This CDR3 comprises 16 residues. Partial CDR3 DNA: TGCAGTGCTAGGGAACCCCGTGGAGGGGATGATCAGCCC. Its translation: CSAREPRGGDDQP. The full CDR3 protein reads CSAREPRGGDDQPQHF.

This clone was found many times. Read coverage stops 3 residues before the CDR3 terminus; the germline J gene supplies the remainder. The chain carries TRBV10-2 and TRBJ2-3, with TRBD2 identical over 8 bases. J lost 2 bases, V lost 6 bases, and 7 bases had no gene match. Germline CDR1 WSHSY, CDR2 SAAADI. The CDR3 runs to 15 residues. Partial CDR3 DNA: TGCGCCAGCAGGGAGCGGGAGCGGTTCACAGATACG. Residues: CASRERERFTDT. The complete CDR3 reads CASRERERFTDTQYF.

This clone showed up many times. The CDR3 extends 3 residues past the end of the read, so its final part is completed from the germline J gene. This chain uses TRBV7-2 with TRBJ1-4, with D possibly TRBD1 on 6 matching bases. The CDR3 runs 14 residues. CDR1 is SGHTA and CDR2 is FQGNSA in the germline V gene. V lost 5 bases to trimming and J lost 4 bases, with 11 bases between them. CDR3 DNA (partial): TGTGCCAGCAGCCTCAGGGGCCTTAATGAAAAA. Translated: CASSLRGLNEK. The full CDR3 protein is CASSLRGLNEKLFF.

This clone was observed at least ten times. The read falls 3 residues short of the CDR3 end, and the missing part is taken from the germline J gene. The rearrangement joins TRBV5-1 to TRBJ2-5; TRBD1 matches 10 bases. Germline trimming cut 2 bases from V and 5 bases from J; bases unmatched to any gene: 6. Germline CDR1 SGHRS, CDR2 YFSETQ. This CDR3 comprises 15 residues. This chain's CDR3 is CASSFGTGERETQYF. The sequenced CDR3 bases are TGCGCCAGCAGCTTCGGGACAGGGGAAAGGGAGACC.

This clone was recorded many times. The sequence runs out 3 residues before the end of the CDR3; the remainder is reconstructed from the germline J gene. V usage is TRBV20-1 and J usage is TRBJ2-3; 16 bases are shared with TRBD2. CDR1 and CDR2 (germline): DFQATT, SNEGSKA (reference sequence). The ends lost 3 bases at V and 2 bases at J; junction bases unmatched: 5. The CDR3 spans 17 residues. The CDR3 bases that were read are TGCAGTGCTAGGGGACTAGCGGGAGGGCCGAACACAGATACG. Translating gives CSARGLAGGPNTDT. The full CDR3 protein is CSARGLAGGPNTDTQYF.

The sample holds many counts of this clone. The CDR3 end falls 3 residues outside the read, so it is completed with the germline J gene. The chain links TRBV5-4 to TRBJ1-1; D is unresolved. The CDR3 loop spans 13 amino acids. Germline CDR1 reads SGHNT; CDR2 reads YYREEE (reference sequence). The sequenced CDR3 bases are TGTGCCAGCAGCTTCCCCCTACTAGGAGAA. Translating gives CASSFPLLGE. Given in full, the CDR3 is CASSFPLLGEAFF.

The table lists this clone with many counts. Sequencing ends 3 residues short of the CDR3 end; the germline J gene provides the rest. J is TRBJ2-2 and V is TRBV10-2; D might be TRBD2 (5 bases). CDR1 is WSHSY, CDR2 SAAADI, per germline. The V and J ends lost 6 bases and 4 bases respectively, with 12 bases between them. The CDR3 length is 14 residues. Partial CDR3 DNA: TGCGCCAGCAGCCCCGGGGATGGCACCGGGGAG. It encodes CASSPGDGTGE. From start to end, the CDR3 is CASSPGDGTGELFF.

This clone has a handful of counts. The missing CDR3 end, 3 residues past where the read stops, is filled in from the germline J gene. The chain links TRBV7-6 to TRBJ2-5; a possible D gene is TRBD2 (6 bases). V shed 4 bases and J shed 5 bases, with 17 bases lying between them. Germline-derived CDR1 and CDR2 are SGHVS and FNYEAQ. This CDR3 has 15 residues. The covered CDR3 bases are TGTGCCAGCAGCTACCCGGAGGGGTCGAGGGAGACC. Protein sequence: CASSYPEGSRET. The CDR3 in full is CASSYPEGSRETQYF.

This clone was detected ten times or more. The read terminates 3 residues before the CDR3 end, so the remaining end is supplied by the germline J gene. V gene TRBV30 combines with J gene TRBJ1-2; 7 positions match TRBD1. The germline CDR1 and CDR2 sequences are GTSNPN and SVGIG (reference sequence). J lost 4 bases, V lost 1 base, and 6 bases had no gene match. This CDR3 spans 14 amino acids. Partial CDR3 DNA: TGTGCCTGGAGTGGCGACAGGGCCCGCTATGGC. This translates into CAWSGDRARYG. The CDR3 in its entirety is CAWSGDRARYGYTF. Looking up the rest from reference TRBV30 and TRBJ1-2 gives the full variable domain: SQTIHQWPATLVQPVGSPLSLECTVEGTSNPNLYWYRQAAGRGLQLLFYSVGIGQISSEVPQNLSASRPQDRQFILSSKKLLLSDSGFYLCAWSGDRARYGYTFGSGTRLTVV.

This clone has ten or more counts. With the read ending 3 residues before the CDR3 end, the germline J gene is used to fill in that end. The chain has TRBV20-1 and TRBJ2-7; 14 bases match TRBD2. This CDR3 comprises 14 residues. CDR1 DFQATT and CDR2 SNEGSKA come from the germline V gene (reference sequence). Unmatched junction bases numbered 3, after V lost 2 bases and J lost 6 bases. The CDR3 DNA, read in part, is TGCAGTGCTAGAAGGACTAGCGGGAGGAGCGAG. This sequence encodes CSARRTSGRSE. The whole CDR3 reads CSARRTSGRSEQYF.

Ten or more counts support this clone. The read falls 3 residues short of the CDR3 end, and the missing part is taken from the germline J gene. The chain carries TRBV19 and TRBJ1-6; 10 bases are shared with TRBD1. The CDR3 loop spans 15 amino acids. J was trimmed by 9 bases and V by 4 bases; bases with no gene match: 6. Germline CDR1 and CDR2: LNHDA and SQIVND (reference sequence). CDR3 residues: CASSTGTGVGSPLHF. The CDR3 bases that were read are TGTGCCAGTAGTACCGGGACAGGGGTAGGTTCACCC.

This clone was counted between two and nine times. The sequenced fragment ends 3 residues before the CDR3 boundary, so the rest is inferred from the germline J gene. This same CDR3 is encoded by further DNA sequences in the sample. The chain carries TRBV2 and TRBJ1-2, with 9 bases fitting TRBD1. Germline V CDR1 and CDR2: SNHLY, FYNNEI. The CDR3 is made up of 15 amino acids. The CDR3: CASRVDRGLSYDYTF. CDR3 DNA (partial): TGTGCCAGCAGGGTGGACAGGGGACTATCCTACGAC.

Regarding this clone: The read terminates 3 residues before the CDR3 end, so the remaining end is supplied by the germline J gene. The chain couples TRBV6-2 or TRBV6-3 to TRBJ1-2; the D is unclear. The CDR3 consists of 15 residues. Germline V gene sequence: CDR1 MNHEY, CDR2 SVGEGT. CDR3 bases read: TGTGCCAGCAGCGGTAGCGGGGTCTCCTACAATGAC. It codes for CASSGSGVSYND. The complete CDR3 reads CASSGSGVSYNDYTF.

This clone was seen ten or more times. The CDR3 goes on 3 residues after the read ends, and that part is filled in from the germline J gene. The V gene is TRBV30, the J gene TRBJ2-1, with D perhaps matching TRBD2 (7 bases). The CDR3 has 15 amino acids. Trimming pared 2 bases from V and 9 bases from J, leaving 20 bases between. The germline gives CDR1 GTSNPN, CDR2 SVGIG (reference sequence). The sequenced part of the CDR3 DNA is TGTGCCTGGAGTCCTAGCTCGGGGGGCCAAAGTGAG. The encoded protein is CAWSPSSGGQSE. The full-length CDR3 reads as CAWSPSSGGQSEQFF. The entire variable domain, with the rest obtained from reference TRBV30 and TRBJ2-1, is as follows: SQTIHQWPATLVQPVGSPLSLECTVEGTSNPNLYWYRQAAGRGLQLLFYSVGIGQISSEVPQNLSASRPQDRQFILSSKKLLLSDSGFYLCAWSPSSGGQSEQFFGPGTRLTVL.

This clone was seen ten or more times. The read ends 3 residues before the CDR3 terminus; that terminus is restored from the germline J gene. The chain has TRBV14 and TRBJ2-2; 10 nucleotides agree with TRBD1. Germline values: CDR1 SGHDN, CDR2 FVKESK. V shed 6 bases, J shed 5 bases, and the junction held 9 bases outside the gene matches. The CDR3 totals 16 residues. CDR3 DNA (partial): TGTGCCAGCAGACCATCCGGGACAGGGGTGACCGGGGAG. Protein: CASRPSGTGVTGE. The whole CDR3 is CASRPSGTGVTGELFF.

This clone was counted ten times or more. Coverage ceases 3 residues before the CDR3 finishes, and the germline J gene fills in the end. The chain links TRBV30 to TRBJ1-2; perhaps TRBD1 as D (5 bases). The CDR3 sequence is 11 residues long. Germline V lookup: CDR1 GTSNPN, CDR2 SVGIG (reference sequence). Between the trimmed V and J ends, which lost 6 bases and 4 bases, there was a span of 9 bases. This CDR3 is CACQGGYGYTF. The CDR3 bases that were read are TGTGCCTGTCAGGGTGGCTATGGC.